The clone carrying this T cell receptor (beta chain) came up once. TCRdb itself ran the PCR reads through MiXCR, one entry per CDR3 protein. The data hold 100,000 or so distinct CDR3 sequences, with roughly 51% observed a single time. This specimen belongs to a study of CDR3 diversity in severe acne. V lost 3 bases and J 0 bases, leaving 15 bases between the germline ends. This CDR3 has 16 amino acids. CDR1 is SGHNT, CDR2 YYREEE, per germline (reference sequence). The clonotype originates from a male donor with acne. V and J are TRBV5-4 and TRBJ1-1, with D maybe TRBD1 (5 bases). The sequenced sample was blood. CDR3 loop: CASSSGTPSMNTEAFF. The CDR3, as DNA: TGTGCCAGCAGCTCCGGGACTCCGTCCATGAACACTGAAGCTTTCTTT. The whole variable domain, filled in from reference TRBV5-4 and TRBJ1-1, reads ETGVTQSPTHLIKTRGQQVTLRCSSQSGHNTVSWYQQALGQGPQFIFQYYREEENGRGNFPPRFSGLQFPNYSSELNVNALELDDSALYLCASSSGTPSMNTEAFFGQGTRLTVV.